Listed below are T cell receptor beta chains from one sample, sequenced in a study of cytomegalovirus exposure and HLA in healthy donors. Generated by immunoSEQ multiplex PCR, the TCRdb table keeps only in-frame clones and is missing some. This table holds over 100,000 clones, approximately 70% found once. The specimen sequenced was PBMCs. Source of these receptors: a man aged 25 to 40 in good health and CMV-seropositive. Each CDR3 is given with its conserved first and last residue. D genes are given only for firm matches. Some rows mark clone size as missing; the rest say once, few, many or name a class of expanded clone.

>NA|TRBV28|TRBD2|TRBJ2-5
CASSLRWTSGRETQYF
TGTGCCAGCAGTTTAAGATGGACTAGCGGGAGGGAGACCCAGTACTTC
>NA|TRBV2|TRBD1|TRBJ2-2
CASSRTGDSGGELFF
TGTGCCAGCAGTCGGACAGGGGACAGTGGCGGGGAGCTGTTTTTT
>NA|TRBV19|NA|TRBJ2-5
CASSIGGQMYQETQYF
TGTGCCAGTAGTATAGGGGGACAAATGTACCAAGAGACCCAGTACTTC
>NA|TRBV27|TRBD2|TRBJ2-1
CASSLRAGGLYNEQFF
TGTGCCAGCAGTTTAAGGGCGGGGGGGCTCTACAATGAGCAGTTCTTC
>NA|TRBV5-1|TRBD1|TRBJ1-2
CASSLSPGTGSIGYGYTF
TGCGCCAGCAGCTTGTCCCCCGGGACAGGGTCGATCGGGTATGGCTACACCTTC
>NA|TRBV7-9|NA|TRBJ2-1
CASSDQDSNEQFF
TGTGCCAGCAGCGACCAAGACTCCAATGAGCAGTTCTTC
>NA|TRBV9|NA|TRBJ2-5
CASSVGQREETQYF
TGTGCCAGCAGCGTAGGACAGAGAGAAGAGACCCAGTACTTC
>few|TRBV7-3|NA|TRBJ2-1
CASSLGRGEQFF
TGTGCCAGCAGCTTAGGTAGGGGAGAGCAGTTCTTC
>few|TRBV5-1|TRBD1|TRBJ2-2
CASSLGQPQRGNTGELFF
TGCGCCAGCAGCCTGGGACAGCCCCAGCGAGGTAACACCGGGGAGCTGTTTTTT
>NA|TRBV2|TRBD1|TRBJ2-5
CASSEALDRGRKTQYF
TGTGCCAGCAGTGAAGCGCTGGACAGGGGGCGGAAGACCCAGTACTTC
>NA|TRBV27|NA|TRBJ1-4
CASSFSGVNEKLFF
TGTGCCAGCAGTTTTTCAGGGGTTAATGAAAAACTGTTTTTT
>NA|TRBV2|NA|TRBJ1-2
CASSEPVLEGYTF
TGTGCCAGCAGTGAACCCGTCCTCGAGGGCTACACCTTC
>NA|TRBV18|TRBD2|TRBJ2-1
CASSPGLAGDNEQFF
TGTGCCAGCTCACCAGGACTAGCGGGAGACAATGAGCAGTTCTTC
>NA|TRBV7-2|NA|TRBJ1-2
CASSLAGGRISGGYTF
TGTGCCAGCAGCTTAGCTGGCGGCCGCATTTCTGGGGGCTACACCTTC
>NA|TRBV25-1|NA|TRBJ2-3
CATEGTFTDTQYF
TGTGCCACTGAGGGAACGTTCACAGATACGCAGTATTTT
>NA|TRBV7-9|NA|TRBJ1-6
CASSLGAPGSSPLHF
TGTGCCAGCAGCTTAGGTGCGCCAGGTAGTTCACCCCTCCACTTT
>NA|TRBV5-4|NA|TRBJ1-1
CASSPYLNTEAFF
TGTGCCAGCAGCCCCTATTTGAACACTGAAGCTTTCTTT
>NA|TRBV27|NA|TRBJ1-1
CASSSLTGPNTEAFF
TGTGCCAGCAGTTCCCTGACAGGACCGAACACTGAAGCTTTCTTT
>few|TRBV11-3|NA|TRBJ1-4
CASSLGQGDNEKLFF
TGTGCCAGCAGCTTAGGGCAGGGTGACAATGAAAAACTGTTTTTT
>few|TRBV5-5|NA|TRBJ1-5
CASSLGQGLGNQPQHF
TGTGCCAGCAGCTTGGGCCAGGGTCTGGGCAATCAGCCCCAGCATTTT
>NA|TRBV11-2|NA|TRBJ2-3
CASSLGGLRTDTQYF
TGTGCCAGCAGCTTAGGGGGCCTCCGAACAGATACGCAGTATTTT
>NA|TRBV19|TRBD1|TRBJ2-3
CASSIDSGQGFRDTQYF
TGTGCCAGTAGTATAGATTCGGGACAGGGTTTTCGAGATACGCAGTATTTT
>once|TRBV4-1|NA|TRBJ2-5
CASSQQGKGYQETQYF
TGCGCCAGCAGCCAACAGGGGAAAGGGTACCAAGAGACCCAGTACTTC
>few|TRBV7-3|NA|TRBJ1-2
CASSLGRGGNYGYTF
TGTGCCAGCAGCTTAGGAAGGGGAGGAAACTATGGCTACACCTTC
>NA|TRBV9|NA|TRBJ2-5
CASSRGAEETQYF
TGTGCCAGCAGTCGAGGAGCGGAAGAGACCCAGTACTTC
>few|TRBV5-6|TRBD2|TRBJ2-1
CASSRTSGKSREQFF
TGTGCCAGCAGCCGGACTAGCGGGAAGTCCAGGGAGCAGTTCTTC
>NA|TRBV7-2|NA|TRBJ2-5
CASSRRGGEETQYF
TGTGCCAGCAGCCGCAGGGGTGGGGAAGAGACCCAGTACTTC